The T cell receptor (beta chain) under discussion was sequenced for a study of T-cell reconstitution after alpha-beta-depleted transplantation in children. Whole-study findings and limits: Elevated TCRbeta diversity at day 60 was traced, in some patients, to surviving recipient T cells and thymic progenitors. T-cell counts and diversity at one year following transplant were attributed mainly to newly produced T cells. Approximately two months post-transplant, alpha-beta T cells reportedly originated from several hundred expanded graft clones.

V lost 5 bases to trimming and J lost 0 bases, with 11 bases between them. Germline assignment: CDR1 DFQATT and CDR2 SNEGSKA (reference sequence). The length of the CDR3 is 13 residues. The TCRbeta library was prepared with unique molecular identifiers. TCRdb re-analysed the PCR reads in MiXCR, keeping a single row per CDR3 protein. The sample yields fewer than 700,000 distinct CDR3 sequences, approximately 12% seen once. In regard to this clonotype: Its antigen is unknown.

The chain employs TRBV20-1 and TRBJ2-7; either TRBD1 or TRBD2 may supply D (6 bases each). The source is a male patient between 5 and 17 years old who had a stem cell transplant for acute myeloid leukemia, so the T cells may come from the graft donor. Here the sequenced sample was PBMCs, mostly from graft donor cells, taken 360 days after TCRalphabeta/CD19-depleted stem cell transplant. The CDR3 reads CSAGGDISYEQYF. The CDR3 DNA follows: TGCAGTGCTGGAGGGGACATCTCCTACGAGCAGTACTTC.